This is a list of T cell receptor beta chains from one sample in a study of shared clonotypes between healthy human individuals. Generated by immunoSEQ multiplex PCR, the TCRdb table keeps only in-frame clones and is missing some. The sample has over 2,000,000 clones; 93% are singletons. The material sequenced was naive CD8+ T cells from PBMCs. The origin of the receptors is a man younger than 35 in good health. Some clones in this sample may be carry-over from other donors' samples. The CDR3 runs from the conserved cysteine through the conserved F or W. Each record gives: J gene, V gene, CDR3 protein.

j_gene: TRBJ1-1; v_gene: TRBV5-1; CDR3aa: CASSQIGQGGEAFF
j_gene: TRBJ2-3; v_gene: TRBV2; CDR3aa: CAALGTYTDTQYF
j_gene: TRBJ1-2; v_gene: TRBV7-9; CDR3aa: CASSLGVGANYGYTF
j_gene: TRBJ2-5; v_gene: TRBV27; CDR3aa: CASSPGSGSYETQYF
j_gene: TRBJ2-3; v_gene: TRBV5-1; CDR3aa: CASSLAGPDTQYF
j_gene: TRBJ2-3; v_gene: TRBV27; CDR3aa: CASSKGRTTDTQYF
j_gene: TRBJ2-7; v_gene: TRBV7-2; CDR3aa: CASSHREEPYEQYF
j_gene: TRBJ1-2; v_gene: TRBV27; CDR3aa: CASSPRGNYGYTF
j_gene: TRBJ2-7; v_gene: TRBV5-6; CDR3aa: CASSLVQGGYEQYF
j_gene: TRBJ1-1; v_gene: TRBV6-5; CDR3aa: CASREGLNTEAFF
j_gene: TRBJ2-5; v_gene: TRBV5-1; CDR3aa: CASTRLGGPETQYF
j_gene: TRBJ2-7; v_gene: TRBV18; CDR3aa: CASSPPESHTPYEQYF
j_gene: TRBJ1-3; v_gene: TRBV11-2; CDR3aa: CASSVGMGRSGNTIYF
j_gene: TRBJ1-2; v_gene: TRBV6-1; CDR3aa: CASSEDNDGYTF
j_gene: TRBJ2-1; v_gene: TRBV6-5; CDR3aa: CASSRLGKPYNEQFF